One sample yielded the 8 T cell receptor beta chains listed below, sequenced in a study of blood T cell repertoires in COVID-19. Sequenced by immunoSEQ multiplex PCR; TCRdb stores in-frame clones only, minus some. The data show about 330,000 clones, about 90% seen once. Sequencing input: PBMCs or T cells enriched from blood (not recorded which). Every receptor here comes from a man aged 30 to 39 who had recovered from COVID-19.

This clone was counted a few times. The chain links TRBV7-2 to TRBJ2-1, with 7 positions matching TRBD1. The CDR3 has 15 residues. The V gene end was trimmed by 0 bases and the J gene end by 6 bases; junction bases not matched to a gene: 5. Per the germline V gene, CDR1 is SGHTA and CDR2 is FQGNSA. The CDR3 reads CASSLAPGQSNEQFF. The CDR3 coding sequence is TGTGCCAGCAGCTTAGCCCCGGGACAGTCCAATGAGCAGTTCTTC.

The gene calls are TRBV19 and TRBJ1-5; D is undetermined. Between the trimmed V and J ends, which lost 4 bases and 2 bases, there was a span of 12 bases. This CDR3 comprises 15 residues. Germline CDR1 is LNHDA and CDR2 is SQIVND (reference sequence). CDR3 coding DNA: TGTGCCAGTAGTAGCCTCGGGGTTGGCAATCAGCCCCAGCATTTT. Encoded protein: CASSSLGVGNQPQHF.

This chain uses TRBV5-5 with TRBJ2-5, with 10 nucleotides matching TRBD1. The CDR3 loop spans 14 amino acids. With 3 bases clipped from V and 8 bases from J, the junction kept 7 bases outside the gene matches. Germline lookup yields CDR1 SGHKS and CDR2 YYEKEE (reference sequence). DNA of the CDR3: TGTGCCAGCAGCTGGACAGGGGGAAGTGAAACCCAGTACTTC. It encodes CASSWTGGSETQYF.

This clone was recorded once. This rearrangement joins TRBV2 to TRBJ1-1; 7 bases are shared with TRBD1. From germline, CDR1 is SNHLY and CDR2 FYNNEI. V was clipped by 8 bases and J by 0 bases; unmatched bases: 3. The CDR3 is made up of 13 amino acids. For the CDR3, the DNA is TGTGCCAGCGCGGGACAGTTGAACACTGAAGCTTTCTTT. The encoded protein is CASAGQLNTEAFF.

This rearrangement joins TRBV7-2 to TRBJ1-5, with D uncertain. Deletions cut 1 base from V and 2 bases from J, with 15 bases between. From germline, CDR1 is SGHTA and CDR2 FQGNSA. The CDR3 has 17 amino acids. CDR3 in amino acids: CASSLGGSPRGNQPQHF. The CDR3 nucleotides are TGTGCCAGCAGCTTAGGCGGGAGTCCGAGGGGCAATCAGCCCCAGCATTTT.

The rearrangement joins TRBV5-6 to TRBJ1-2, with TRBD1 identical over 9 bases. Unmatched junction bases numbered 5, after V lost 0 bases and J lost 8 bases. CDR3 length equals 14 residues. Germline V CDR1 and CDR2: SGHDT, YYEEEE. The chain's CDR3 is CASSLGGQGLGYTF. The CDR3 nucleotides read TGTGCCAGCAGCTTGGGGGGACAGGGTTTAGGCTACACCTTC.

The V call is TRBV18, the J call TRBJ1-3; 7 bases align to TRBD1. CDR1 KGHSH and CDR2 LQKENI come from the germline V gene. Germline trimming cut 3 bases from V and 0 bases from J; bases unmatched to any gene: 5. The CDR3 loop spans 16 amino acids. For the CDR3, the DNA is TGTGCCAGCTCACCCACAGGGGCCAACTCTGGAAACACCATATATTTT. This encodes CASSPTGANSGNTIYF.

The J gene is TRBJ1-1, the V gene TRBV5-1; D is uncertain. Germline CDR1 and CDR2: SGHRS and YFSETQ. V lost 5 bases, J lost 1 base, and 6 bases lay in between. The CDR3 consists of 12 residues. As DNA, the CDR3 is TGCGCCAGCAGGGAGGGGAACACTGAAGCTTTCTTT. It codes for CASREGNTEAFF.